This T cell receptor beta chain originates from a study of T cells in Graves' hyperthyroidism and ophthalmopathy. Study-level points and caveats: In validation, the model predicted ophthalmopathy. These predictions came a median roughly 7.1 months before onset.

Every diagnosis used clinical symptoms, serum thyroxine and TRAb, thyroid ultrasound and orbital computed tomography. Authors of the study amplified TCR beta CDR3 regions from RNA transcripts. The HTBI primer set drove a first-round RT-PCR of the TCR CDR3. TCRdb reanalysed the multiplex PCR reads using MiXCR and keeps one entry per CDR3 protein. The sample holds about 720,000 distinct CDR3 sequences, around 15% seen once. This clonotype was seen at least ten times. The antigen is undetermined. Germline CDR1 reads KGHDR; CDR2 reads SFDVKD. Trimming took 6 bases from V and 1 from J; bases not matched to a gene: 12. The CDR3 loop spans 17 amino acids.

The receptor comes from a man aged 18 to 35 with Graves' hyperthyroidism. The rearrangement links TRBV24-1 to TRBJ2-3; 7 bases are shared with TRBD1. The specimen was blood. Written as DNA, the CDR3 is TGTGCCACCAGTCGACGGGACAGCCGAGCTGGCACAGATACGCAGTATTTT. Encoded protein: CATSRRDSRAGTDTQYF.